The 29 T cell receptor beta chains below all came from one sample that was sequenced in a study of T cell responses to AZD1222 COVID-19 vaccine. Clones were sequenced by immunoSEQ multiplex PCR, and TCRdb holds only the in-frame ones, with some missing. The sample holds 100,000 or so clones, more than 75% seen once. The source material was peripheral blood, sampled on day 0 of AZD1222 vaccination. These receptors were taken from an adult in good health.

V gene TRBV6-6 combines with J gene TRBJ2-1; D may correspond to TRBD1 or TRBD2 (5 bases each). V lost 5 bases, J lost 0 bases, and 17 bases lay in between. The CDR3 is 17 amino acids. From germline, CDR1 is MNHNY and CDR2 SVGAGI (reference sequence). CDR3 loop: CASSRVFGTVSYNEQFF. The DNA of the CDR3 is TGTGCCAGCAGTCGGGTCTTCGGGACGGTCTCCTACAATGAGCAGTTCTTC.

The chain recombines TRBV5-4 with TRBJ2-3, with TRBD2 identical over 9 bases. The V and J ends lost 4 bases and 5 bases, in that order; junction bases with no gene match: 14. Germline CDR1 is SGHNT and CDR2 is YYREEE (reference sequence). The CDR3 length is 17 residues. The CDR3 is CASSQPSSGRRRDTQYF. Here the CDR3 DNA reads TGTGCCAGCAGCCAACCCAGTAGCGGGAGACGAAGAGATACGCAGTATTTT.

This rearrangement joins TRBV19 to TRBJ2-1; no clear D gene. The length of the CDR3 is 13 residues. The germline V and J ends were trimmed by 3 bases and 9 bases, with 12 bases remaining between them. Germline loops: CDR1 LNHDA, CDR2 SQIVND (reference sequence). The CDR3 sequence is CASSMDWAREQFF. CDR3 in DNA: TGTGCCAGTAGTATGGATTGGGCGCGTGAGCAGTTCTTC.

The chain joins TRBV20-1 to TRBJ2-3; tentatively, D is TRBD1 (5 bases). CDR3 length: 11 amino acids. CDR1 is DFQATT, CDR2 SNEGSKA, per germline (reference sequence). As DNA, the CDR3 is TGCGGACGAGTTAGGGGCGATACGCAGTATTTT. Translating it yields CGRVRGDTQYF.

The rearrangement uses TRBV3-1 (or the pseudogene TRBV3-2) and TRBJ2-5, with D perhaps matching TRBD2 (5 bases). V lost 2 bases and J lost 6, with 10 bases in between. Germline CDR1 is LGHDT and CDR2 is YNNKEL (reference sequence). The CDR3 is 13 amino acids. CDR3 coding DNA: TGTGCCAGCAGCCAACCATCGGGGAAGACCCAGTACTTC. Amino acid sequence: CASSQPSGKTQYF.

The genes are TRBV10-3 and TRBJ2-1; 15 positions agree with TRBD2. The V gene's germline CDR1 is ENHRY and CDR2 SYGVKD. The CDR3 sequence is 16 residues long. J lost 4 bases, V lost 6 bases, and 4 bases had no gene match. The DNA for the CDR3 is TGTGCCATCAGGGGGACTAGCGGGAGGCTATACAATGAGCAGTTCTTC. Encoded protein: CAIRGTSGRLYNEQFF.

The V call is TRBV28, the J call TRBJ1-3, with a possible D match to TRBD1 (5 bases). Germline V gives CDR1 MDHEN, CDR2 SYDVKM. Trimming cost V 3 bases and J 0 bases, with 9 bases left between them. CDR3 length equals 15 residues. The CDR3 DNA reads TGTGCCAGCAGTTTTAGACAGCCCTCTGGAAACACCATATATTTT. Its protein is CASSFRQPSGNTIYF. Full variable domain (outside the CDR3, taken from reference TRBV28 and TRBJ1-3): DVKVTQSSRYLVKRTGEKVFLECVQDMDHENMFWYRQDPGLGLRLIYFSYDVKMKEKGDIPEGYSVSREKKERFSLILESASTNQTSMYLCASSFRQPSGNTIYFGEGSWLTVV.

The chain joins TRBV28 to TRBJ2-1; TRBD2 agrees at 15 bases. V dropped 2 bases and J dropped 9; count of bases not matched to a gene: 2. CDR1 and CDR2 (germline): MDHEN, SYDVKM. The CDR3 consists of 15 residues. For the CDR3, the DNA is TGTGCCAGCAGTTTAGGACTAGCGGGAGGGGGTGAGCAGTTCTTC. It encodes CASSLGLAGGGEQFF.

This chain uses TRBV30 with TRBJ1-2; D remains ambiguous. The ends were cut back, 0 bases at V and 0 bases at J, with 5 bases in the middle. The CDR3 is 13 residues long. The V gene's germline CDR1 is GTSNPN and CDR2 SVGIG (reference sequence). For the CDR3, the DNA is TGTGCCTGGAGTGTACAACCTAACTATGGCTACACCTTC. Residues: CAWSVQPNYGYTF.

This sequence joins TRBV18 and TRBJ1-3; 7 nucleotides agree with TRBD1. Trimming removed 6 bases from V and 4 bases from J; junction bases left unmatched: 6. In germline, CDR1 is KGHSH, CDR2 LQKENI. This CDR3 contains 14 residues. The CDR3 DNA is TGTGCCAGCTCCCCTCAGGGGGTCGGAAACACCATATATTTT. It is translated as CASSPQGVGNTIYF. The variable domain in full, completed from reference TRBV18 and TRBJ1-3, reads NAGVMQNPRHLVRRRGQEARLRCSPMKGHSHVYWYRQLPEEGLKFMVYLQKENIIDESGMPKERFSAEFPKEGPSILRIQQVVRGDSAAYFCASSPQGVGNTIYFGEGSWLTVV.

The gene calls are TRBV11-2 and TRBJ2-7; a weak D match, TRBD2 (5 bases). CDR3 size: 15 residues. V was trimmed by 4 bases and J by 6 bases, leaving 19 bases between them. Per germline, CDR1 SGHAT and CDR2 FQNNGV. The chain's CDR3 is CASSSQLSGSGEQYF. In DNA, the CDR3 is TGTGCCAGCAGCTCACAATTATCGGGGTCGGGCGAGCAGTACTTC.

The CDR3 loop reads CASSFANSPLHF. CDR3 nucleotide sequence: TGTGCCAGCAGTTTCGCTAATTCACCCCTCCACTTT. This chain connects TRBV6-2 or TRBV6-3 to TRBJ1-6; no clear D. CDR3 length: 12 residues. With 4 bases removed from V and 6 bases from J, the gap between germline ends came to 4 bases. Germline CDR1 MNHEY, CDR2 SVGEGT.

The chain employs TRBV29-1 and TRBJ1-1; D possibly corresponds to TRBD1 (6 bases). The length of the CDR3 is 11 residues. Germline CDR1 reads SQVTM; CDR2 reads ANQGSEA. V shed 8 bases and J shed 0 bases, with 7 bases lying between them. The CDR3 spells CSTGLNTEAFF. In nucleotides, the CDR3 is TGCAGCACAGGGCTGAACACTGAAGCTTTCTTT.

The chain combines TRBV9 with TRBJ2-1; D gene ambiguous. The germline CDR1 and CDR2 sequences are SGDLS and YYNGEE. V was cut by 3 bases and J by 3 bases, with 13 bases left in between. The CDR3 totals 15 residues. CDR3 region: CASSETPSGYNEQFF. The CDR3 nucleotides read TGTGCCAGCAGCGAGACTCCTTCGGGCTACAATGAGCAGTTCTTC.

The chain is built from TRBV9 and TRBJ2-3, with a possible D match to TRBD1 (6 bases). CDR1 is SGDLS and CDR2 is YYNGEE in the germline V gene. The CDR3 loop spans 14 amino acids. V was pared by 4 bases and J by 4 bases, with 13 bases between. The chain's CDR3 is CASSMGAAADTQYF. The CDR3 DNA sequence: TGTGCCAGCAGCATGGGGGCAGCGGCAGATACGCAGTATTTT.

The chain has TRBV6-5 and TRBJ1-2, with 9 bases that match TRBD1. This CDR3 spans 14 amino acids. Germline V CDR1 and CDR2: MNHEY, SVGAGI. The junction had 5 bases not matched to a gene; V was cut back by 7 bases and J by 2 bases. The CDR3 nucleotides read TGTGCCAGCACTCCGGGACAGGGAAACTATGGCTACACCTTC. It encodes CASTPGQGNYGYTF.

The J gene is TRBJ1-2, the V gene TRBV28; no clear D gene. Germline lookup yields CDR1 MDHEN and CDR2 SYDVKM. The CDR3 loop spans 12 amino acids. Trimming shortened V by 4 bases and J by 8 bases, and 11 bases separated the two germline ends. CDR3: CASSSPQSGYTF. The CDR3 bases are TGTGCCAGCAGTTCCCCACAGTCGGGCTACACCTTC.

This clone was observed a handful of times. The J gene is TRBJ1-1, the V gene TRBV7-9; D gene unclear. Trimming removed 4 bases at V and 5 bases at J, with 11 bases between. The CDR3 has 13 amino acids. CDR1 and CDR2 (germline): SEHNR, FQNEAQ (reference sequence). The CDR3 DNA sequence: TGTGCCAGCAGCTCCGAGGGTGGGACTGAAGCTTTCTTT. Translating gives CASSSEGGTEAFF.

The rearrangement links TRBV5-1 to TRBJ2-3; D is ambiguous. The CDR3 totals 11 residues. CDR1 and CDR2 from the germline V gene are SGHRS and YFSETQ. V lost 5 bases, J lost 5 bases, and 6 bases lay in between. CDR3 protein: CASRLEDTQYF. The CDR3 DNA reads TGCGCCAGCAGGCTGGAAGATACGCAGTATTTT.

J is TRBJ1-2 and V is TRBV28; 7 bases are a match to TRBD1. Germline lookup yields CDR1 MDHEN and CDR2 SYDVKM. The CDR3 is 14 amino acids. V lost 9 bases, J lost 4 bases, and 11 bases stayed unmatched. The CDR3 is CASTGTDTLYGYTF. The CDR3 DNA is TGTGCCAGTACAGGGACAGACACCCTCTATGGCTACACCTTC.

This chain connects TRBV30 to TRBJ2-1; 8 nucleotides line up with TRBD2. The CDR3 is 18 residues long. V lost 6 bases and J lost 2; bases outside the gene matches: 18. Germline assignment: CDR1 GTSNPN and CDR2 SVGIG (reference sequence). CDR3 amino acids: CACPPRAGGSTAYNEQFF. The DNA for the CDR3 is TGTGCCTGTCCTCCTAGGGCGGGAGGCAGCACCGCCTACAATGAGCAGTTCTTC.

The rearrangement links TRBV3-1 (or the pseudogene TRBV3-2) to TRBJ2-7; D might be TRBD2 (5 bases). The germline gives CDR1 LGHDT, CDR2 YNNKEL (reference sequence). Trimming cost V 3 bases and J 5 bases, with 14 bases left between them. The CDR3 has 14 amino acids. The CDR3 nucleotides read TGTGCCAGCAGCCACTCTTCCTTGGAGGACGAGCAGTACTTC. Amino acid sequence: CASSHSSLEDEQYF.

The V call is TRBV28, the J call TRBJ1-5; D is unclear. Germline values: CDR1 MDHEN, CDR2 SYDVKM. V gave up 3 bases and J gave up 6 bases, with 3 bases separating them. This CDR3 has 11 residues. The CDR3 sequence: CASSFAQPQHF. The CDR3 nucleotides are TGTGCCAGCAGTTTTGCTCAGCCCCAGCATTTT.

J is TRBJ1-1 and V is TRBV28, with D possibly matching TRBD1 (5 bases). V lost 4 bases and J 3 bases, leaving 15 bases between the germline ends. The CDR3 extends over 15 amino acids. Germline V gene lookup returns CDR1 MDHEN and CDR2 SYDVKM. The CDR3 is CASSSPGRGDTEAFF. The CDR3 DNA is TGTGCCAGCAGTTCCCCGGGGAGAGGGGACACTGAAGCTTTCTTT.

This chain connects TRBV4-1 to TRBJ2-5; D perhaps matches TRBD1 (5 bases). Per germline, CDR1 MGHRA and CDR2 YSYEKL. The V and J ends lost 3 bases and 2 bases respectively, with 7 bases between them. The CDR3 has 13 amino acids. CDR3 region: CASSHQGQETQYF. The CDR3 DNA reads as TGCGCCAGCAGCCATCAGGGTCAAGAGACCCAGTACTTC.

This clone was seen more than once but under ten times. The rearrangement joins TRBV19 to TRBJ2-2; 8 bases match TRBD1. The CDR3 runs to 14 residues. Germline V gene lookup returns CDR1 LNHDA and CDR2 SQIVND (reference sequence). V was pared by 7 bases and J by 4 bases, with 5 bases of the junction left unmatched. CDR3 sequence reads: CASNKQGGTGELFF. The CDR3 region has the DNA TGTGCCAGTAACAAACAGGGGGGCACCGGGGAGCTGTTTTTT.

The J gene is TRBJ2-1, the V gene TRBV7-9, with 7 bases lining up with TRBD2. V was pared by 1 base and J by 9 bases, with 12 bases of the junction left unmatched. CDR1 and CDR2 (germline): SEHNR, FQNEAQ (reference sequence). The CDR3 extends over 16 amino acids. The CDR3 nucleotides read TGTGCCAGCAGCTTAGGGGCGGGAGTGGAGTTCGGTGAGCAGTTCTTC. This codes for CASSLGAGVEFGEQFF.

In this sample, this clone turned up a few times. The rearrangement uses TRBV9 and TRBJ2-4; 9 bases line up with TRBD2. V dropped 4 bases and J dropped 0; count of bases not matched to a gene: 17. The CDR3 is 20 residues long. Germline assignment: CDR1 SGDLS and CDR2 YYNGEE. The CDR3 DNA reads as TGTGCCAGCAGCCTAGGAACGTGGGCGGGAGGGCCTCAAGCCAAAAACATTCAGTACTTC. Its protein is CASSLGTWAGGPQAKNIQYF. Together with reference TRBV9 and TRBJ2-4, the CDR3 gives the full variable domain: DSGVTQTPKHLITATGQRVTLRCSPRSGDLSVYWYQQSLDQGLQFLIQYYNGEERAKGNILERFSAQQFPDLHSELNLSSLELGDSALYFCASSLGTWAGGPQAKNIQYFGAGTRLSVL.

CDR3 in amino acids: CASSPTGFYGYTF. The CDR3 nucleotides read TGTGCCAGCAGCCCCACAGGGTTTTATGGCTACACCTTC. V and J are TRBV6-6 and TRBJ1-2, with D perhaps TRBD1 (6 bases). The CDR3 is 13 amino acids. The V end was cut by 6 bases, the J end by 5 bases, with 13 bases between. Germline V gene sequence: CDR1 MNHNY, CDR2 SVGAGI (reference sequence).